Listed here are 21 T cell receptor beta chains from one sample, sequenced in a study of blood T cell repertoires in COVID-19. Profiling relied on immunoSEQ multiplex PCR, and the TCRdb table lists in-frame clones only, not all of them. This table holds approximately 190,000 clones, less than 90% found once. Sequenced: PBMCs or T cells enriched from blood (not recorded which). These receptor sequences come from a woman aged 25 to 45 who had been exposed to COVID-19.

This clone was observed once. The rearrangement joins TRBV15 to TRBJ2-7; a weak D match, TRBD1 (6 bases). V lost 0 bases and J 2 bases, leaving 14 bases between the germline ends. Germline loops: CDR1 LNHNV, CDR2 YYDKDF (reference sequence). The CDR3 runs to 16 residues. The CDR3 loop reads CATSRDLRGSAYEQYF. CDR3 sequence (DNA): TGTGCCACCAGCAGAGATCTGAGGGGGAGTGCCTACGAGCAGTACTTC.

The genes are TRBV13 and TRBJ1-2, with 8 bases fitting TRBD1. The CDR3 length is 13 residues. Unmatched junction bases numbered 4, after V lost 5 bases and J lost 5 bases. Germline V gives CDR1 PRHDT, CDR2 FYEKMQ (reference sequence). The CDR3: CASSQGAGYGYTF. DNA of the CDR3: TGTGCCAGCAGCCAGGGGGCCGGGTATGGCTACACCTTC.

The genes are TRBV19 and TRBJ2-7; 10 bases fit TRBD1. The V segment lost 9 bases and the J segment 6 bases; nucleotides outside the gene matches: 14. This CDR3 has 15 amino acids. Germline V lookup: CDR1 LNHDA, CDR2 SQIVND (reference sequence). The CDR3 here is CASSPGTGATGEQYF. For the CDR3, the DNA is TGTGCCAGCTCCCCCGGGACAGGGGCGACAGGCGAGCAGTACTTC. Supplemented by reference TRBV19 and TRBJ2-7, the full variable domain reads DGGITQSPKYLFRKEGQNVTLSCEQNLNHDAMYWYRQDPGQGLRLIYYSQIVNDFQKGDIAEGYSVSREKKESFPLTVTSAQKNPTAFYLCASSPGTGATGEQYFGPGTRLTVT.

The CDR3 DNA reads as TGTGCCAGCAGCTTAGAGGCAGGGGCCGCTGAAGCTTTCTTT. Translated: CASSLEAGAAEAFF. V and J are TRBV7-9 and TRBJ1-1; D may be TRBD1 (6 bases). CDR3 length: 14 amino acids. V lost 1 base to trimming and J lost 6 bases, with 12 bases between them. CDR1 SEHNR and CDR2 FQNEAQ come from the germline V gene (reference sequence).

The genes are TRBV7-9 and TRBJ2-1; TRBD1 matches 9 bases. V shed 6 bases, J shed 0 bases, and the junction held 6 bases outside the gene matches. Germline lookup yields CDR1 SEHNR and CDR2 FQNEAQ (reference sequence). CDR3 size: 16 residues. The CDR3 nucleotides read TGTGCCAGCAGTCACGACAGGGGGAGCTCCTACAATGAGCAGTTCTTC. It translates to CASSHDRGSSYNEQFF.

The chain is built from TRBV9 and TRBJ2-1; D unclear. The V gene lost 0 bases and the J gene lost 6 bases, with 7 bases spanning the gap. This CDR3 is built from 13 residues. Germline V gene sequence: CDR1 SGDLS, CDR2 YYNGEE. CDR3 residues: CASSVATFNEQFF. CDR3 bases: TGTGCCAGCAGCGTAGCGACATTCAATGAGCAGTTCTTC.

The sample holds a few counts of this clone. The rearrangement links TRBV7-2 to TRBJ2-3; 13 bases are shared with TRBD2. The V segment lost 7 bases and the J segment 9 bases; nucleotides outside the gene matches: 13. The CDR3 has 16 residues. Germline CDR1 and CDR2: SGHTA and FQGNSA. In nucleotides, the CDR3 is TGTGCCAGCACCATATCACTAGCGGGGGGGCCGGTCACGCAGTATTTT. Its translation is CASTISLAGGPVTQYF.

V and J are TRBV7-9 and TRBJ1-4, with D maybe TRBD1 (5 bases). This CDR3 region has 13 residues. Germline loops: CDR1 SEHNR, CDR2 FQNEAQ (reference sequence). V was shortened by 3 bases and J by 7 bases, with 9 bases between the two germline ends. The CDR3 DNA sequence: TGTGCCAGCAGCTTCCCCAGGGCTGAAAAACTGTTTTTT. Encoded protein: CASSFPRAEKLFF.

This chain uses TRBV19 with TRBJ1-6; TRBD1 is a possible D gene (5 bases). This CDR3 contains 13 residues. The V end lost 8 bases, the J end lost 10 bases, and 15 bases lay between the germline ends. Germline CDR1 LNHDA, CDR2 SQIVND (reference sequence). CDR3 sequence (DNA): TGTGCCAGTCGTCGGCAGGGAGGCTCACCCCTCCACTTT. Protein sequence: CASRRQGGSPLHF.

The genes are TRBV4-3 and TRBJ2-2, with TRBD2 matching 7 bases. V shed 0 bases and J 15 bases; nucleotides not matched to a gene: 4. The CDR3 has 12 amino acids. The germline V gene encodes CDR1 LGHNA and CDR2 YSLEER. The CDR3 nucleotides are TGCGCCAGCAGCCAAGAAGCGGGGTCGATGTTTTTT. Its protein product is CASSQEAGSMFF.

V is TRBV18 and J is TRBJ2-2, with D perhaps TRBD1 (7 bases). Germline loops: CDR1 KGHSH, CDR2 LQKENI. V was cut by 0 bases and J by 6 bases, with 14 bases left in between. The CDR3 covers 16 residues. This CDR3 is CASSPPGQGGAGELFF. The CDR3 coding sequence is TGTGCCAGCTCACCACCCGGCCAGGGGGGCGCCGGGGAGCTGTTTTTT.

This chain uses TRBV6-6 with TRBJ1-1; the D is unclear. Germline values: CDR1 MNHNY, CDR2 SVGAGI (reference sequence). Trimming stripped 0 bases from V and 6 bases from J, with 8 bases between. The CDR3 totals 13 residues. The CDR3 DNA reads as TGTGCCAGCAGTTACTCTCGACATCCTGAAGCTTTCTTT. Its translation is CASSYSRHPEAFF.

The CDR3 spells CASSRTSGAFDEQFF. DNA of the CDR3: TGTGCCAGCAGCCGAACTAGCGGGGCGTTCGATGAGCAGTTCTTC. V is TRBV7-3 and J is TRBJ2-1, with 10 bases aligning to TRBD2. The CDR3 is made up of 15 amino acids. V shed 5 bases and J 8 bases; nucleotides not matched to a gene: 9. In germline, CDR1 is SGHTA, CDR2 FQGTGA.

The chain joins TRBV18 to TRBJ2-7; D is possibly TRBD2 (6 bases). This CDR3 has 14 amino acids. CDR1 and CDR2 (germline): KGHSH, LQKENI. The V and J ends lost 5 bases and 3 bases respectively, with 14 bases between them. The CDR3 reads CASSSSGSHYEQYF. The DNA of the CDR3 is TGTGCCAGCTCATCTTCCGGGAGTCACTACGAGCAGTACTTC.

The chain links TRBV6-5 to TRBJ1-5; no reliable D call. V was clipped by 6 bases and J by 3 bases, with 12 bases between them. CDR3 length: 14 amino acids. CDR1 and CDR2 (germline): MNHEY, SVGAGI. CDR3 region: CASSNIPLNQPQHF. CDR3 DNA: TGTGCCAGCAGCAACATCCCTCTCAATCAGCCCCAGCATTTT.

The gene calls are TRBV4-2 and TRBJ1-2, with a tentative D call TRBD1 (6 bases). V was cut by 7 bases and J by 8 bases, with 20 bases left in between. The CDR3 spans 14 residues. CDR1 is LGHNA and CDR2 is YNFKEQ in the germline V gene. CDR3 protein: CASTQPGAVGGYTF. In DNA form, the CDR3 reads TGTGCCAGCACCCAGCCAGGGGCGGTGGGAGGCTACACCTTC.

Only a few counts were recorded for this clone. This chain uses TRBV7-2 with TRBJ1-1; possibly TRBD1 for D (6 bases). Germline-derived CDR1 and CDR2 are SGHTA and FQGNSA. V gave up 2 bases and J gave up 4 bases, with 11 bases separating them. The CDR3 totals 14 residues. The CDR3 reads CASSLRGWGTEAFF. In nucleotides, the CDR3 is TGTGCCAGCAGCTTAAGGGGGTGGGGCACTGAAGCTTTCTTT.

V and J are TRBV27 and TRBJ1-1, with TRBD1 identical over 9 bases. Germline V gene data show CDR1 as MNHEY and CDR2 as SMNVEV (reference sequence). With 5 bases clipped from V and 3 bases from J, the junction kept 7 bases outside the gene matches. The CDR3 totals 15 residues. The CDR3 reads CASSGQGIPYTEAFF. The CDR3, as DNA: TGTGCCAGCAGTGGACAGGGGATCCCGTACACTGAAGCTTTCTTT.

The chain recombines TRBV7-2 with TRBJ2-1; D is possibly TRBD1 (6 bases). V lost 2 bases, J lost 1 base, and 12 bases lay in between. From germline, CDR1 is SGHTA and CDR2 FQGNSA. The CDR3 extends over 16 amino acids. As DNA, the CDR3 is TGTGCCAGCAGCTTAAAGGCAGGGGTTTCCTACAATGAGCAGTTCTTC. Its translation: CASSLKAGVSYNEQFF.

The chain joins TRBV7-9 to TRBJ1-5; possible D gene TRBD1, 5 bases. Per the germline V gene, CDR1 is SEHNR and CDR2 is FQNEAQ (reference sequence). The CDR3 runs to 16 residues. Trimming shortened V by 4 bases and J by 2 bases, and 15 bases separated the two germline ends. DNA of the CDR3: TGTGCCAGCAGCTCGAACGTGGGGGGAGGCAATCAGCCCCAGCATTTT. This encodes CASSSNVGGGNQPQHF. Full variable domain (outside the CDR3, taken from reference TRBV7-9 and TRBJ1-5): DTGVSQNPRHKITKRGQNVTFRCDPISEHNRLYWYRQTLGQGPEFLTYFQNEAQLEKSRLLSDRFSAERPKGSFSTLEIQRTEQGDSAMYLCASSSNVGGGNQPQHFGDGTRLSIL.

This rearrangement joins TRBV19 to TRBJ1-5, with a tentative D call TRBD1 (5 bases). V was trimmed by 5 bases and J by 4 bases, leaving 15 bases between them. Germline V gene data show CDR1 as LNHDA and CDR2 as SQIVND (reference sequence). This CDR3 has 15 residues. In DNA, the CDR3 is TGTGCCAGTAGTGTCGCAAGGGGCCCAAATCAGCCCCAGCATTTT. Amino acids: CASSVARGPNQPQHF.